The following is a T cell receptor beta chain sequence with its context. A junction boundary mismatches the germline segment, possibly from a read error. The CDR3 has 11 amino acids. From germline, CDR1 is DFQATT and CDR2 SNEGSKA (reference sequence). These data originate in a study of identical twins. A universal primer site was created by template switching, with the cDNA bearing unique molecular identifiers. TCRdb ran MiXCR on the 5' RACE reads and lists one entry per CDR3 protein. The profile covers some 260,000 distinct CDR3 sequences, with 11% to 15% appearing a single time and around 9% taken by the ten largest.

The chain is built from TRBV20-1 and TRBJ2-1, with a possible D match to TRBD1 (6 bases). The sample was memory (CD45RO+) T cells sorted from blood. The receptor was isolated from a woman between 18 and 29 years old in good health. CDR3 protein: CSASIGGQQFF. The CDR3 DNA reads TGCAGTGCTAGTATTGGGGGCCAGCAATTCTTC.